Listed below are T cell receptor beta chains from one sample, sequenced in a study of PD-1 blockade in classical Hodgkin lymphoma. Repertoires were generated with immunoSEQ multiplex PCR, while TCRdb's copy carries only in-frame clones and drops some. The sample lists about 29,000 clones; around 70% were seen once. The sequencing here drew on peripheral blood mononuclear cells (PBMCs), taken before the second cycle of nivolumab. The origin of the receptors is a human donor with classical Hodgkin lymphoma. The CDR3 runs from the conserved cysteine through the conserved F or W. The D gene is left open where the match is weak. Rows give clone size only sometimes, using once, few, many, or a class for an expanded clone.

clone_size d_call j_call cdr3_length v_call cdr3_nt cdr3_aa
few TRBD1 TRBJ1-2 14 TRBV7-9 TGTGCCAGCAGCCCAAGGACAGGGATGATGGGCTACACCTTC CASSPRTGMMGYTF
- TRBD1 TRBJ1-6 15 TRBV2 TGTGCCAGCAGCCCCGGACAGGGAAACAATTCACCCCTCCACTTT CASSPGQGNNSPLHF
- - TRBJ1-2 14 TRBV6-1 TGTGCCAGCAGTGAAGCGAGCCCATACTATGGCTACACCTTC CASSEASPYYGYTF
- - TRBJ1-1 14 TRBV6-5 TGTGCCAGCAGTTACAGGGGATTGAACACTGAAGCTTTCTTT CASSYRGLNTEAFF
once TRBD2 TRBJ2-1 13 TRBV5-1 TGCGCCAGCAGCTTAATGGCGGGAGTCGAGCAGTTCTTC CASSLMAGVEQFF
- - TRBJ2-7 15 TRBV4-3 TGCGCCAGCAGCCAAGATCGCAACAGATTATACGAGCAGTACTTC CASSQDRNRLYEQYF
- TRBD1 TRBJ1-6 16 TRBV18 TGTGCCAGCTCACCGGGGACAGAGTACTATAATTCACCCCTCCACTTT CASSPGTEYYNSPLHF
- - TRBJ2-5 14 TRBV7-2 TGTGCCAGCAGCTCGTCCTGGGGGCGGGAGACCCAGTACTTC CASSSSWGRETQYF
- TRBD2 TRBJ2-3 12 TRBV7-2 TGTGCCAGCAACCTAGCGGAGGATACGCAGTATTTT CASNLAEDTQYF
- - TRBJ1-2 13 TRBV25-1 TGTGCCAGCAGTGAATACGGCTTCGGGGGCTACACCTTC CASSEYGFGGYTF
- TRBD1 TRBJ2-5 15 TRBV28 TGTGCCAGCAGTTTATTCCGGGACAGGGGAGAGACCCAGTACTTC CASSLFRDRGETQYF
- - TRBJ2-3 15 TRBV7-2 TGTGCCAGCAGCTTAGCTCATTCTAGCACAGATACGCAGTATTTT CASSLAHSSTDTQYF
- - TRBJ2-1 13 TRBV25-1 TGTGCCAGCAGTGAAAGGAGGACCAATGAGCAGTTCTTC CASSERRTNEQFF
few - TRBJ2-6 15 TRBV6-5 TGTGCCAGCAGTTACATCTCCTCTGGGGCCAACGTCCTGACTTTC CASSYISSGANVLTF
- TRBD1 TRBJ1-5 15 TRBV2 TGTGCCAGCAGTGAGGACAGGGGGGGTAATCAGCCCCAGCATTTT CASSEDRGGNQPQHF
- - TRBJ2-4 14 TRBV7-8 TGTGCCAGCAGCTTAGCCCCAGATGAAAACATTCAGTACTTC CASSLAPDENIQYF
- - TRBJ2-7 16 TRBV29-1 TGCAGCGCATCTGGCCAACAACAGGGACGATCCTACGAGCAGTACTTC CSASGQQQGRSYEQYF
- - TRBJ2-1 12 TRBV25-1 TGTGCCAGCAGGGAGTATGGTCGGGAGCAGTTCTTC CASREYGREQFF
- TRBD2 TRBJ2-3 17 TRBV15 TGTGCCACCAGCAGAGCCCTGGGACTAGCGGGAAGAGATACGCAGTATTTT CATSRALGLAGRDTQYF
- - TRBJ1-3 18 TRBV4-3 TGCGCCAGCAGCCAAGATACGGAGACAGGATACAAACAAGGGACCATATATTTT CASSQDTETGYKQGTIYF
- - TRBJ2-7 16 TRBV19 TGTGCCAGCCAATCCTACGGCGGGGCGAGCTCCTACGAGCAGTACTTC CASQSYGGASSYEQYF
- - TRBJ2-1 15 TRBV10-3 TGTGCCGTGCTCTCTCCCGGCTCCCCGGGAGAAGAGCAGTTCTTC CAVLSPGSPGEEQFF
- TRBD2 TRBJ2-7 13 TRBV6-5 TGTGCCAGCAGGACTAGCGGGGGCTACGAGCAGTACTTC CASRTSGGYEQYF
once - TRBJ2-4 15 TRBV6-1 TGTGCCAGCAGTGAATCTAGGGGAAGAGTTAACATTCAGTACTTC CASSESRGRVNIQYF
- TRBD1 TRBJ1-1 14 TRBV25-1 TGTGCCAGCACTCTGGGACAGGGGATCACTGAAGCTTTCTTT CASTLGQGITEAFF
- - TRBJ2-2 13 TRBV7-9 TGTGCCAGCAGCTTCGGAGGGGTCGGGGAGCTGTTTTTT CASSFGGVGELFF
- TRBD1 TRBJ2-1 15 TRBV5-1 TGCGCCAGCAGCTCTAGGACAGGGGACTACAATGAGCAGTTCTTC CASSSRTGDYNEQFF
- - TRBJ1-1 14 TRBV7-4 TGTGCCAGCAGCTCACAGGGTTATAACACTGAAGCTTTCTTT CASSSQGYNTEAFF
- - TRBJ1-5 16 TRBV19 TGTGCCAGTAACTTCCGAGGGCTTGGGGACAATCAGCCCCAGCATTTT CASNFRGLGDNQPQHF
- - TRBJ1-1 14 TRBV29-1 TGCAGCGGGGGGACCGCAGGGCGGGGGACTGAAGCTTTCTTT CSGGTAGRGTEAFF
- - TRBJ2-7 13 TRBV21-1 TGTGCCAGGCCGGACAGCAGGCGGGGCGTTAAGTACTTC CARPDSRRGVKYF
medium-sized - TRBJ2-4 17 TRBV9 TGTGCCAGCAGCCCCTATGGTAAGCCGGGATGGGGAAACATTCAGTACTTC CASSPYGKPGWGNIQYF
- - TRBJ2-3 12 TRBV7-2 TGTGCCAGCAGCTTAGATAAGGGTACGCAGTATTTT CASSLDKGTQYF
once - TRBJ1-1 13 TRBV7-9 TGTGCCAGCAGAAGGGGGGGGAACACTGAAGCTTTCTTT CASRRGGNTEAFF
- TRBD2 TRBJ2-1 15 TRBV6-5 TGTGCCAGCAGTTACTCTCGCGGGGGGGCCCATGAGCAGTTCTTC CASSYSRGGAHEQFF
- - TRBJ2-7 15 TRBV5-4 TGTGCCAGCAGCCCAGGGGGGGGAGCGGCCTACGAGCAGTACTTC CASSPGGGAAYEQYF
once TRBD1 TRBJ1-2 15 TRBV4-1 TGCGCCAGCAGCCAAGGGGACAGGGGGCGTTATGGCTACACCTTC CASSQGDRGRYGYTF
- TRBD2 TRBJ2-3 18 TRBV11-3 TGTGCCAGCAGCTCTGGGACTAGCGGGGGGGCCGGCACAGATACGCAGTATTTT CASSSGTSGGAGTDTQYF
- - TRBJ1-5 13 TRBV6-6 TGTGCCTCCTTACAGGGAGGCAATCAGCCCCAGCATTTT CASLQGGNQPQHF
- - TRBJ1-1 14 TRBV7-8 TGTGCCAGCAGCTTAGCGGGCAGGGGAACTGAAGCTTTCTTT CASSLAGRGTEAFF
- - TRBJ2-1 14 TRBV18 TGTGCCAGCTCACCCCAACGGGGCTACAATGAGCAGTTCTTC CASSPQRGYNEQFF
few TRBD1 TRBJ2-3 14 TRBV30 TGTGCCTGGGGACAGGGAGGCGGCACAGATACGCAGTATTTT CAWGQGGGTDTQYF
- - TRBJ2-2 15 TRBV19 TGTGCCAGTAGTATTTTCCAGGATGGGACCGGGGAGCTGTTTTTT CASSIFQDGTGELFF
few TRBD1 TRBJ1-2 14 TRBV15 TGTGCCACCAGCAGAGAAGACAGGGGTTATGGCTACACCTTC CATSREDRGYGYTF
- - TRBJ1-5 15 TRBV7-8 TGTGCCAGCAGCTTCTCGACCGATAGCAATCAGCCCCAGCATTTT CASSFSTDSNQPQHF
- TRBD1 TRBJ2-5 14 TRBV19 TGTGCCAGTGCGGGACAGGGGGCTCGGAAGACCCAGTACTTC CASAGQGARKTQYF
- TRBD2 TRBJ2-1 14 TRBV9 TGTGCCAGCAACGGGGACCAGCGGGGCAATGAGCAGTTCTTC CASNGDQRGNEQFF
- TRBD1 TRBJ2-3 14 TRBV6-5 TGTGCCAGCAGGGGACAGTCTAGCACAGATACGCAGTATTTT CASRGQSSTDTQYF
- - TRBJ1-4 12 TRBV6-1 TGTGCCAGCCAGACAGGACGGGGAAAACTGTTTTTT CASQTGRGKLFF
- TRBD2 TRBJ2-1 15 TRBV7-2 TGTGCCAGCAGCGTTACTAGCGGGGGGTACAATGAGCAGTTCTTC CASSVTSGGYNEQFF
once TRBD1 TRBJ1-5 15 TRBV5-1 TGCGCCAGCAGCTTGGCAGGGGGAGGCAATCAGCCCCAGCATTTT CASSLAGGGNQPQHF
- - TRBJ2-5 13 TRBV27 TGTGCCAGCACAACGGGAACTCAAGAGACCCAGTACTTC CASTTGTQETQYF
few - TRBJ1-2 15 TRBV30 TGTGCCTGGAGTCGGAGGACAGCCGCTTCCTATGGCTACACCTTC CAWSRRTAASYGYTF
- - TRBJ1-2 11 TRBV29-1 TGCAGCGTTGCTCGGGACTATGGCTACACCTTC CSVARDYGYTF